This T cell receptor beta chain was sequenced during a study of blood T cell repertoires in COVID-19. The wider study: The United States, Italy and Spain provided the acute and convalescent COVID-19 samples. PBMCs, B-cell-depleted T cells, or T cells were the source of the cDNA or gDNA that made up the material.

Original processing methods: By means of reference gene primer amplification, nucleated cell counts were estimated. Method: immunoSEQ multiplex PCR; TCRdb's copy keeps in-frame clones and lacks some. That table is the source of V, J and clone size, and D and trimming were worked out from the DNA. The data show roughly 260,000 clones, roughly nine tenths seen once. Germline assignment: CDR1 LNHDA and CDR2 SQIVND (reference sequence). The V and J ends lost 0 bases and 4 bases respectively, with 12 bases between them. This CDR3 region has 15 residues. This TCR derives from a woman aged 50 to 60 who had recovered from COVID-19. Sequenced material: peripheral blood. The rearrangement joins TRBV19 to TRBJ2-5; possible D gene TRBD2, 6 bases. CDR3 residues: CASSIDRGDGETQYF. CDR3 in DNA: TGTGCCAGTAGTATAGATCGCGGGGACGGAGAGACCCAGTACTTC.